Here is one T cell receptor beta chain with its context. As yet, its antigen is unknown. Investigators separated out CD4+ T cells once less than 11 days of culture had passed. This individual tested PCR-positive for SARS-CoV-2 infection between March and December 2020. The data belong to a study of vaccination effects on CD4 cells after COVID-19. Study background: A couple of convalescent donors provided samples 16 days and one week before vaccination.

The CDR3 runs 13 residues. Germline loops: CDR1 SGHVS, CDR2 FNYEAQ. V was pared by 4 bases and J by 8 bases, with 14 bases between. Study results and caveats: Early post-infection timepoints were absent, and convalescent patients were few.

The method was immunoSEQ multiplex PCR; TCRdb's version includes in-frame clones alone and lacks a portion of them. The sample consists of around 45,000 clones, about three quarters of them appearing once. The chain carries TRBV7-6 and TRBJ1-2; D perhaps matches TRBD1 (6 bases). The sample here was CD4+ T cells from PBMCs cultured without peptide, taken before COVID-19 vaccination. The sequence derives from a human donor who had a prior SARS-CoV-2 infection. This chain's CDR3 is CASSSFRGDGYTF. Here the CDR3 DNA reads TGTGCCAGCAGCTCGTTTAGGGGGGACGGCTACACCTTC.